The rows below give T cell receptor beta chains drawn from one sample of a study of blood T cell repertoires in COVID-19. Clones were read by immunoSEQ multiplex PCR, and TCRdb kept only the in-frame ones, dropping some. The sample lists about 220,000 clones, 82% occurring once. Material: peripheral blood. These TCRs come from a woman over 75 with acute or convalescent COVID-19. CDR3s include the opening cysteine and the closing phenylalanine or tryptophan. Each record gives: V gene, D gene, J gene, clone size, CDR3 DNA, CDR3 protein. The D gene is left open where the match is weak. Part of the rows lack a size; the others show once, few, many or a class for expanded clones.

>TRBV5-6|NA|TRBJ1-6|NA
TGTGCCAGCAGCCTAGACCGCCGCTATAATTCACCCCTCCACTTT
CASSLDRRYNSPLHF
>TRBV6-1|NA|TRBJ2-2|NA
TGTGCCAGCAGTGACCCGGGAGTCGGGGAGCTGTTTTTT
CASSDPGVGELFF
>TRBV28|TRBD1|TRBJ1-3|NA
TGTGCCAGCAGTCTCCCCCCGGGACAGGGGGGAACTTACTCTGGAAACACCATATATTTT
CASSLPPGQGGTYSGNTIYF
>TRBV2|NA|TRBJ2-1|NA
TGTGCCAGCAGTGATCGCAGGGGAGACTACAATGAGCAGTTCTTC
CASSDRRGDYNEQFF
>TRBV6-5|TRBD1|TRBJ1-2|NA
TGTGCCTGCCGGCGACAGGGCTATGGCTACACCTTC
CACRRQGYGYTF
>TRBV11-3|TRBD1|TRBJ1-1|NA
TGTGCCAGCAGCTTACCCTGGACAGGGGGCAAGAACACTGAAGCTTTCTTT
CASSLPWTGGKNTEAFF
>TRBV5-1|NA|TRBJ1-5|NA
TGCGCCAGCAGTCCCGGGACATATAGCAATCAGCCCCAGCATTTT
CASSPGTYSNQPQHF
>TRBV15|NA|TRBJ1-6|few
TGTGCCACCAGCAGAGAGCGAGATTCACCCCTCCACTTT
CATSRERDSPLHF
>TRBV18|TRBD1|TRBJ1-2|NA
TGTGCCAGCTCGTCCGGGACAGCCTTGACTCGGAACTATGGCTACACCTTC
CASSSGTALTRNYGYTF
>TRBV7-2|TRBD1|TRBJ1-2|NA
TGTGCCAGCAGCACACCGGACAGGGAGTACTCTTATGGCTACACCTTC
CASSTPDREYSYGYTF
>TRBV6-5|TRBD1|TRBJ1-2|NA
TGTGCCAGCTGGGCGGGACAGGGCGGGCATGGCTACACCTTC
CASWAGQGGHGYTF
>TRBV7-2|NA|TRBJ1-4|NA
TGTGCCAGCAGCCCTTACACCTCGATCGTTGCAACTAATGAAAAACTGTTTTTT
CASSPYTSIVATNEKLFF
>TRBV20-1|TRBD1|TRBJ1-1|NA
TGCAGTGCCCAGGGACAGGCTGAAGCTTTCTTT
CSAQGQAEAFF
>TRBV7-8|TRBD2|TRBJ2-2|NA
TGTGCCAGCAGCTTACCCAGAAGACTAGCAGCGAACACCGGGGAGCTGTTTTTT
CASSLPRRLAANTGELFF
>TRBV5-6|NA|TRBJ1-1|NA
TGTGCCAGCAGCTTGGTCCCCGGGAACACTGAAGCTTTCTTT
CASSLVPGNTEAFF
>TRBV15|NA|TRBJ1-3|NA
TGTGCCACCAGCACAGCACAGGGTAGATTTGGAAACACCATATATTTT
CATSTAQGRFGNTIYF
>TRBV7-9|NA|TRBJ2-3|NA
TGTGCCAGCAGCTTATTTGGGGGGGATACGCAGTATTTT
CASSLFGGDTQYF
>TRBV10-3|TRBD1|TRBJ1-1|NA
TGTGCCATCAGTGACCTAAAGACAGGGATAATGAACACTGAAGCTTTCTTT
CAISDLKTGIMNTEAFF
>TRBV6-5|TRBD2|TRBJ2-5|NA
TGTGCCAGCAGCCGCCGGCGCGGGGGGCCCAACTTGAACTTC
CASSRRRGGPNLNF
>TRBV5-1|TRBD1|TRBJ2-5|NA
TGCGCCAGCAGCTTGGCCGGGACAGGGGAAGAGACCCAGTACTTC
CASSLAGTGEETQYF
>TRBV5-1|NA|TRBJ2-1|NA
TGCGCCAGCAGCTTGGCCCCGGACTACTACAATGAGCAGTTCTTC
CASSLAPDYYNEQFF
>TRBV3-1/TRBV3-2|TRBD1|TRBJ1-1|NA
TGTGCCAGCAGCCAAGAAAGCCGACAGGGAAGCACTGAAGCTTTCTTT
CASSQESRQGSTEAFF
>TRBV4-3|NA|TRBJ1-5|NA
TGCGCCAGCAGCCAAGGCGGCAATCAGCCCCAGCATTTT
CASSQGGNQPQHF
>TRBV30|NA|TRBJ1-2|NA
TGTGCCTGGGCGCGGGCAGTGGGTTACTATGGCTACACCTTC
CAWARAVGYYGYTF
>TRBV12-2|NA|TRBJ2-7|NA
TGTGCAAGTCGCTTCGGAGGGGACGAGCAGTACTTC
CASRFGGDEQYF
>TRBV5-6|NA|TRBJ1-1|NA
TGTGCCAGCAGCTTACTGTGGGAGACTGAAGCTTTCTTT
CASSLLWETEAFF
>TRBV5-1|TRBD2|TRBJ2-7|NA
TGCGCCAGCAGCATGGGGGGGACTAGCAGCTACGAGCAGTACTTC
CASSMGGTSSYEQYF
>TRBV5-6|TRBD1|TRBJ2-7|few
TGTGCCAGCAGCCCCGGGACAGGGGTAGGTGGGGAGCAGTACTTC
CASSPGTGVGGEQYF
>TRBV3-1/TRBV3-2|NA|TRBJ2-5|once
TGTGCCAGCAGCCAAGATGCGAAGACCCAGTACTTC
CASSQDAKTQYF
>TRBV7-3|TRBD2|TRBJ2-1|NA
TGTGCCAGCAGCTTGGTCCTAGCGGGGGCAAATGAGCAGTTCTTC
CASSLVLAGANEQFF
>TRBV27|TRBD1|TRBJ1-1|NA
TGTGCCAGCACTTCCGGGACAGGGGCCAGAGTAATGAACACTGAAGCTTTCTTT
CASTSGTGARVMNTEAFF
>TRBV6-5|TRBD1|TRBJ1-4|few
TGTGCCATAACCCGGACAGGATCTAATGAAAAACTGTTTTTT
CAITRTGSNEKLFF
>TRBV19|NA|TRBJ1-3|NA
TGTGCCAGTAGTATAGGGGCCTCCAGAGGAAACACCATATATTTT
CASSIGASRGNTIYF
>TRBV27|NA|TRBJ1-2|NA
TGTGCCAGCAGTCCCAGGGGCGCAAATGGCTACACCTTC
CASSPRGANGYTF
>TRBV19|NA|TRBJ2-1|NA
TGTGCCAGTAGCATAAGGGGCCATCCGACAAGCAACTACAATGAGCAGTTCTTC
CASSIRGHPTSNYNEQFF
>TRBV5-5|TRBD2|TRBJ2-1|NA
TGTGCCAGCAGCTTCGGTAGCGGGCCCCTGAATTACAATGAGCAGTTCTTC
CASSFGSGPLNYNEQFF
>TRBV5-6|NA|TRBJ1-2|NA
TGTGCCAGCAGCTTGTGGAGTCAGCATGGCTACACCTTC
CASSLWSQHGYTF
>TRBV27|TRBD1|TRBJ2-2|NA
TGTGCCAGCAGTTCGGGACAGATGAACACCGGGGAGCTGTTTTTT
CASSSGQMNTGELFF
>TRBV27|NA|TRBJ1-5|NA
TGTGCCAGCAGTTTAGGATCTTGGGGAGAGCCCCAGCATTTT
CASSLGSWGEPQHF
>TRBV5-6|NA|TRBJ2-2|NA
TGTGCCAGCAGCTGGACCGTCGGGGCGAACACCGGGGAGCTGTTTTTT
CASSWTVGANTGELFF